One sample yielded the 10 T cell receptor beta chains listed below, sequenced in a study of shared clonotypes between healthy human individuals. CD8 cells regarded as naive lacked CD45RO, were positively chosen for CCR7, and omitted terminally differentiated effector memory CD45RA+ cells. TCRdb keeps only in-frame clones here, not all; method: immunoSEQ multiplex PCR. This sample has millions of clones; about 93% occur once, and the top ten carry over 1.5%. Sequencing was performed on naive CD8+ T cells from PBMCs. These receptor sequences come from a man aged 18 to 29 in good health. Some clones in this sample may be carry-over from other donors' samples.

This clone was seen just once. The genes are TRBV13 and TRBJ1-1, with 7 positions matching TRBD1. This CDR3 contains 12 residues. In germline, CDR1 is PRHDT, CDR2 FYEKMQ (reference sequence). Trimming at V came to 0 bases and at J to 10 bases, leaving 2 bases not matched to a gene. CDR3 DNA sequence: TGTGCCAGCAGCTTAGGGGGGGACAGAGCTTTCTTT. It translates to CASSLGGDRAFF.

A single count supports this clone. CDR3 residues: CASSFQGYPTDTQYF. CDR3 sequence (DNA): TGTGCCAGCAGTTTTCAGGGATATCCCACAGATACGCAGTATTTT. The chain has TRBV27 and TRBJ2-3, with a weak D call TRBD1 (5 bases). CDR3 length: 15 amino acids. Germline loops: CDR1 MNHEY, CDR2 SMNVEV (reference sequence). The V end lost 3 bases, the J end lost 2 bases, and 12 bases lay between the germline ends.

The V and J genes are TRBV10-3 and TRBJ2-2; a possible D gene is TRBD1 (6 bases). Per germline, CDR1 ENHRY and CDR2 SYGVKD. Trimming left V 3 bases short and J 2 bases short, with 13 bases between. The CDR3 extends over 16 amino acids. The CDR3 here is CAISEYRAFNTGELFF. In DNA, the CDR3 is TGTGCCATCAGTGAATACAGGGCCTTCAACACCGGGGAGCTGTTTTTT.

This clone was counted a single time. V and J are TRBV5-8 and TRBJ2-1, with TRBD2 matching over 14 bases. Germline-derived CDR1 and CDR2 are SGHTS and YDEGEE. V shed 4 bases and J 4 bases; nucleotides not matched to a gene: 10. The CDR3 sequence is 18 residues long. DNA for the CDR3: TGTGCCAGCAGCCCCCGGACTAGCGGGAGGTTGGCGTACAATGAGCAGTTCTTC. Protein product: CASSPRTSGRLAYNEQFF.

The chain carries TRBV28 and TRBJ1-2; D call uncertain. Germline CDR1 and CDR2: MDHEN and SYDVKM. Between the trimmed V and J ends, which lost 3 bases and 2 bases, there was a span of 13 bases. The CDR3 extends over 15 amino acids. CDR3 sequence: CASSLFGLLNYGYTF. CDR3 sequence (DNA): TGTGCCAGCAGTTTGTTTGGCCTCCTGAACTATGGCTACACCTTC.

This clone appeared a few times. This sequence joins TRBV4-2 and TRBJ2-2; no definite D call. CDR1 and CDR2 from the germline V gene are LGHNA and YNFKEQ. The CDR3 is made up of 13 amino acids. Between the trimmed V and J ends, which lost 3 bases and 6 bases, there was a span of 8 bases. The CDR3 here is CASSHLGSGELFF. The CDR3 nucleotides are TGTGCCAGCAGCCACTTAGGCTCCGGGGAGCTGTTTTTT.

V is TRBV9 and J is TRBJ2-7, with D possibly called TRBD1 or TRBD2 (5 bases each). Germline V gives CDR1 SGDLS, CDR2 YYNGEE. Trimming took off 3 bases at V and 5 bases at J, with 18 bases between the two ends. The CDR3 is 15 amino acids. The CDR3 is CASSGGAPQSDEQYF. CDR3 in DNA: TGTGCCAGCAGCGGAGGGGCACCCCAATCTGACGAGCAGTACTTC.

This chain links TRBV27 with TRBJ2-7; D is ambiguous. The CDR3 totals 13 residues. V lost 6 bases to trimming and J lost 3 bases, with 12 bases between them. CDR1 and CDR2 from the germline V gene are MNHEY and SMNVEV (reference sequence). The CDR3 region is CASRRSPYYEQYF. CDR3 bases: TGTGCCAGCAGGCGTAGCCCGTACTACGAGCAGTACTTC.

The CDR3 sequence is CSVDWGLGEAFF. The CDR3 coding sequence is TGCAGCGTTGATTGGGGGCTCGGTGAAGCTTTCTTT. The V and J genes are TRBV29-1 and TRBJ1-1, with D possibly being TRBD1 (6 bases). With 3 bases removed from V and 7 bases from J, the gap between germline ends came to 12 bases. Germline loops: CDR1 SQVTM, CDR2 ANQGSEA. CDR3 length equals 12 residues.

This clone was found once. The J gene is TRBJ2-2, the V gene TRBV7-9; tentative D call: TRBD2 (5 bases). The germline V and J ends were trimmed by 9 bases and 9 bases, with 17 bases remaining between them. The germline V gene encodes CDR1 SEHNR and CDR2 FQNEAQ (reference sequence). This CDR3 has 13 amino acids. CDR3 nucleotide sequence: TGTGCCAGTGATACCCCGGGGAGTCGGGAGCTGTTTTTT. The encoded protein is CASDTPGSRELFF.